This is a list of T cell receptor beta chains from one sample in a study of identical twins. TCRdb redid the calling of the 5' RACE reads with MiXCR, one entry per CDR3 protein. The sample carries roughly 1.6 million distinct CDR3 sequences, about 31% recorded once. Sequencing used cord blood. The source of these receptors is a newborn girl in good health. CDR3s include the opening cysteine and the closing phenylalanine or tryptophan. Rows may omit the clone size; those that give it use once, few, many or a size class.

TRBV7-2	TRBJ1-1	few	14	CASSSSGTYGEAFF
TRBV7-9	TRBJ2-1	once	13	CASSWRGYSEQFF
TRBV5-1	TRBJ2-1	.	16	CASSTGTGEGYNEQFF
TRBV24-1	TRBJ2-1	.	14	CTTSGTRGLDEQFF
TRBV5-1	TRBJ2-1	.	14	CASSPLTSGPEQFF
TRBV9	TRBJ2-1	.	15	CASSVAAVPYNEQFF
TRBV11-2	TRBJ1-1	.	15	CASSLGIIALRGAFF
TRBV2	TRBJ2-3	few	15	CASSGGLAGVHTQYF
TRBV7-9	TRBJ2-5	.	15	CASSLEGALAETQYF
TRBV7-2	TRBJ2-7	.	15	CASSLAGLADNEQYF
TRBV4-2	TRBJ2-2	.	15	CASSFGLAHTGELFF
TRBV4-2	TRBJ2-3	.	20	CASSPLGLAGDLKGADTQYF
TRBV10-3	TRBJ2-5	many	13	CAISGTVQETQYF
TRBV24-1	TRBJ1-2	.	14	CATSDYREPYGYTF
TRBV5-1	TRBJ2-1	.	13	CASSPGFMGEQFF